The rows below give T cell receptor beta chains drawn from one sample of a study of shared clonotypes between healthy human individuals. Sequenced by immunoSEQ multiplex PCR; TCRdb stores in-frame clones only, minus some. The sample consists of roughly 520,000 clones, about 96% of them appearing once. Sequences were obtained from naive CD4+ T cells sorted from blood. The source of these receptors is a woman in her 30s in good health. The CDR3 runs from the conserved cysteine through the conserved F or W. The D gene is left open where the match is weak. Not all rows give a size; the values are once, few, many and, for expanded clones, a class.

TGTGCCAGCAGCCCTACCAGTACTAGTTTTGAGCAGTTCTTC CASSPTSTSFEQFF TRBJ2-1 . . TRBV11-2
TGTGCCAGCAGCTTACTACGGCCACTTGCTAACTATGGCTACACCTTC CASSLLRPLANYGYTF TRBJ1-2 . . TRBV13
TGTGCCATCAGTGAGTCGGTAGCGCCCTACAATGAGCAGTTCTTC CAISESVAPYNEQFF TRBJ2-1 . . TRBV10-3
TGCGCCAGCAGCTTGGCCCAACGTCAAGAGACCCAGTACTTC CASSLAQRQETQYF TRBJ2-5 . . TRBV5-1
TGTGCCAGCAGCCCCCGCGAGGGGGGAATCAATGAGCAGTTCTTC CASSPREGGINEQFF TRBJ2-1 . . TRBV7-9
TGTGCCAGCAGTTTACCAGGGGCTGAGGAGACCCAGTACTTC CASSLPGAEETQYF TRBJ2-5 . . TRBV28
TGTGCCAGCAATCTCCGGGACCCTTGGAAAGAGCAGTACTTC CASNLRDPWKEQYF TRBJ2-7 . . TRBV28
TGTGCCAGCAGTTCCTGGACTGAACCGACAGATAACTATGGCTACACCTTC CASSSWTEPTDNYGYTF TRBJ1-2 . . TRBV27
TGTGCCAGTAGTCCCACAGGGTCAAAAGAGACCCAGTACTTC CASSPTGSKETQYF TRBJ2-5 . . TRBV19
TGTGCCAGTAGTTTGAGTAGCAATCAGCCCCAGCATTTT CASSLSSNQPQHF TRBJ1-5 . . TRBV19
TGTGCCAGCAGCTCTGGCGCGGTGGCAGATACGCAGTATTTT CASSSGAVADTQYF TRBJ2-3 . . TRBV28
TGTGCCAGCAGCGAAAGCGGGAAGGCTCTGGGAGAGCAGTACTTC CASSESGKALGEQYF TRBJ2-7 TRBD2 . TRBV7-6
TGCGCCAGCAGCTTGGAGGGAGTATTCTACAATGAGCAGTTCTTC CASSLEGVFYNEQFF TRBJ2-1 . . TRBV5-1
TGTGCCAGCAGCCAAGAACTCGGGGGTTCCTACGAGCAGTACTTC CASSQELGGSYEQYF TRBJ2-7 . . TRBV14
TGCGCCAGCAAGCCGGGGGAGAACACTGAAGCTTTCTTT CASKPGENTEAFF TRBJ1-1 . once TRBV10-1
TGCAGCGCCCTGGGGACTGGCCAAGAGACCCAGTACTTC CSALGTGQETQYF TRBJ2-5 . . TRBV29-1
TGTGCCAGCAGCGCGCAGGGGTCCGGGGAGCTGTTTTTT CASSAQGSGELFF TRBJ2-2 . . TRBV7-9
TGTGCCTGGAGGTCCTCGGAGGACTACCGGGGGACCCAGTACTTC CAWRSSEDYRGTQYF TRBJ2-5 . once TRBV30
TGTGCCAGCAGTGAATACGTGACAGCCTATGGCTACACCTTC CASSEYVTAYGYTF TRBJ1-2 . once TRBV6-1
TGTGCCAGCTCACGGCGTTGGGAAGAGACCCAGTACTTC CASSRRWEETQYF TRBJ2-5 . once TRBV18
TGTGCCAGCTCACCAAGCAGGGGGAACTATGGCTACACCTTC CASSPSRGNYGYTF TRBJ1-2 TRBD1 once TRBV18
TGTGCCAGCAGGAACAGGGCAGGGAGCGCTCAAGAGACCCAGTACTTC CASRNRAGSAQETQYF TRBJ2-5 . . TRBV6-6
TGTGCCAGCAGCTTAGGGTTCGGGAGCTCCTACAATGAGCAGTTCTTC CASSLGFGSSYNEQFF TRBJ2-1 . once TRBV11-1
TGTGCCATCAGTGAGTCGACTAGCGGGAGTTCTGAGCAGTTCTTC CAISESTSGSSEQFF TRBJ2-1 TRBD2 . TRBV10-3
TGTGCCAGTAGTATCGTAGCAGGGACGGTTGGCAATCAGCCCCAGCATTTT CASSIVAGTVGNQPQHF TRBJ1-5 . . TRBV19
TGTGCCAGCAGTTTATTAGGAGCAGATACGCAGTATTTT CASSLLGADTQYF TRBJ2-3 . . TRBV27
TGTGCCAGCAGTTTGACGAGCCCCTATAATTCACCCCTCCACTTT CASSLTSPYNSPLHF TRBJ1-6 . . TRBV28
TGTGCCAGCAGTTACCGGACAGGGGGTGAGACTGAAGCTTTCTTT CASSYRTGGETEAFF TRBJ1-1 TRBD1 . TRBV6-6
TGTGCCAGAAGCTTCGCGCGGGACAGGGGTGAAAAACTGTTTTTT CARSFARDRGEKLFF TRBJ1-4 TRBD1 . TRBV5-3
TGCGCCAGCAGCTTTCCTAATACTAGCGGGAGGGGATCGGCCAGCTACGAGCAGTACTTC CASSFPNTSGRGSASYEQYF TRBJ2-7 TRBD2 . TRBV5-1
TGTGCCAGCAGTTCATACCTGCCCCTAAACACTGAAGCTTTCTTT CASSSYLPLNTEAFF TRBJ1-1 . . TRBV28
TGTGCCACCAGCAGAGAAGGGTTTACCTCCTACAATGAGCAGTTCTTC CATSREGFTSYNEQFF TRBJ2-1 . . TRBV15
TGTGCCAGCAGCACCCGGGACAACCATTCACCCCTCCACTTT CASSTRDNHSPLHF TRBJ1-6 . . TRBV21-1
TGTGCCAGCAGTCCGGGACTAGCGGGAGTTGAGCAGTACTTC CASSPGLAGVEQYF TRBJ2-7 TRBD2 . TRBV2
TGCAGCAGTGGGTGGAGGGAACGGCCGGAGACCCAGTACTTC CSSGWRERPETQYF TRBJ2-5 . . TRBV29-1
TGCGCCAGCAGCCAAGTTCTGTCGGGACACCTTAGTGGGGAAAAACTGTTTTTT CASSQVLSGHLSGEKLFF TRBJ1-4 . . TRBV4-1